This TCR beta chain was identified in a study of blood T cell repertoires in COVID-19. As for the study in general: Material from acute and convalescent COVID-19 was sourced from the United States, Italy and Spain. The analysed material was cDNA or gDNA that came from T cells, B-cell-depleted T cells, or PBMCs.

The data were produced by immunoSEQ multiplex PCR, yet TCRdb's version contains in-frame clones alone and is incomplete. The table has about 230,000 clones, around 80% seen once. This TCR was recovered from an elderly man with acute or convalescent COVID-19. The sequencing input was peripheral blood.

The CDR3 nucleotides read TGTGCCAGCAGCACTAGCGGGGGGCTCACCGGGGAGCTGTTTTTT. This translates into CASSTSGGLTGELFF. This chain joins TRBV7-6 and TRBJ2-2; 12 bases are shared with TRBD2. The ends lost 5 bases at V and 4 bases at J; junction bases unmatched: 2. Germline V gene lookup returns CDR1 SGHVS and CDR2 FNYEAQ. CDR3 size: 15 residues.